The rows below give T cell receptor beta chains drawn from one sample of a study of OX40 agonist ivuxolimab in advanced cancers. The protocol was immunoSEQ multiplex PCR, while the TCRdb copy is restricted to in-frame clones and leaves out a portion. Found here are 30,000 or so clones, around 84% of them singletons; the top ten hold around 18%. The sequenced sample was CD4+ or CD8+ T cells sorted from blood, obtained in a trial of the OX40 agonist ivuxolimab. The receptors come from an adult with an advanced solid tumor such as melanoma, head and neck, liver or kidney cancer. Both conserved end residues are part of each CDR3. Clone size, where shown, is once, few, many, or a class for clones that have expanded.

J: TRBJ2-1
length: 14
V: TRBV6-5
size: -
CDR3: CASISEGGDNEQFF

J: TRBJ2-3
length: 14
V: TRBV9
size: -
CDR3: CASGWGATSDTQYF

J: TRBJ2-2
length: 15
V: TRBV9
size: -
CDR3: CASSVEGGNTGELFF

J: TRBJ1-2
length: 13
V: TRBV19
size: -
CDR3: CASSPRASFGYTF

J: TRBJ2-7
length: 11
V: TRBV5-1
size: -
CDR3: CASSLGGEQYF

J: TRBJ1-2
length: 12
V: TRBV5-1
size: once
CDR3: CASSFTGEGYTF

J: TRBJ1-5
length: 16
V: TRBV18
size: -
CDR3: CASSPYPGEGNQPQHF

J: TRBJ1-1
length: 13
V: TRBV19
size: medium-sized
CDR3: CASSRSTNTEAFF

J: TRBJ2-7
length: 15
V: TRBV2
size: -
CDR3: CASSDPERVYYEQYF

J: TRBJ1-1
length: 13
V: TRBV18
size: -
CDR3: CASSPRALGEAFF

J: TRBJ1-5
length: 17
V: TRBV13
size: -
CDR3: CASSLTGSGEHNQPQHF

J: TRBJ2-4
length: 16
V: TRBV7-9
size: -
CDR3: CASNLGVGPPVSFQYF

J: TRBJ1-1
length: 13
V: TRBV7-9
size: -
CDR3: CASSLTGPEEAFF

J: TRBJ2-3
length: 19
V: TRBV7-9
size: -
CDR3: CASSLPQRTSGAHVDTQYF

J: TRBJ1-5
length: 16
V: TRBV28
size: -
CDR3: CASGTLTGDSNQPQHF

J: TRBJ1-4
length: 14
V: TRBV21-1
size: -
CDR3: CASSKGRTSGKLFF

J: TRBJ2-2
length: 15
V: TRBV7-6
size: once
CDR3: CASSFRTGLAGELFF

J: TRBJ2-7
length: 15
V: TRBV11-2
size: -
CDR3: CASSLGGSQFDEQYF

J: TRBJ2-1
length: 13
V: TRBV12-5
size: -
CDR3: CASGLAWADEQFF

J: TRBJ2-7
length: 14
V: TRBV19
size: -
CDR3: CASSTGGGPYEQYF

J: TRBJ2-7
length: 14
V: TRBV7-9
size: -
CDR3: CASSLEPKVGEQYF

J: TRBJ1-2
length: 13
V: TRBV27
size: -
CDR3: CASSLGSSGGYTF

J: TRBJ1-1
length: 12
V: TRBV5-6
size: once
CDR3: CASSFLTTEAFF

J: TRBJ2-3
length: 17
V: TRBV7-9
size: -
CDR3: CASSPLTSGEHTDTQYF

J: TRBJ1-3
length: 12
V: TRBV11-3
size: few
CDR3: CASEGAGNTIYF

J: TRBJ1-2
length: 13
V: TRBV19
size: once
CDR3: CASSIQDSNGYTF

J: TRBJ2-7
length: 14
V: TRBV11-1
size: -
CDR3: CASSLGSQLYEQYF

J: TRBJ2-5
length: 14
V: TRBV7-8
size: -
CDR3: CASSWSGTKETQYF

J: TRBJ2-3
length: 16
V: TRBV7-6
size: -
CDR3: CASSSRLAGGTDTQYF

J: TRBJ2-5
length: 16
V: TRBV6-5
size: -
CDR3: CASSYLGSGGQETQYF

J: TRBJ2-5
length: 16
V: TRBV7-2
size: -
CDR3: CASSLRGVGLVETQYF

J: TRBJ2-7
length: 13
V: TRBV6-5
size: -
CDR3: CASSYRTGSEQYF

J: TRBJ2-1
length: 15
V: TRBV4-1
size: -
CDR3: CASSQDAGGLNEQFF

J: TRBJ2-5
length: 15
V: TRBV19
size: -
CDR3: CASSWSSLGQETQYF

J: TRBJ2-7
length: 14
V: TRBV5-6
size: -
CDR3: CASSLAGTSYEQYF

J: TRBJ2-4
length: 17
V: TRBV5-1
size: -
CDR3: CASSLATQGWDKNIQYF

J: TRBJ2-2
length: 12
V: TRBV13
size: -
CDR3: CASSLRTGELFF

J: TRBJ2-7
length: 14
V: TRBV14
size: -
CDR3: CASSHTGTTSEQYF

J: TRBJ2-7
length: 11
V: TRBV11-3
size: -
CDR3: CASTSVGEQYF

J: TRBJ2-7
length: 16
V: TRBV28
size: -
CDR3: CASSLSPSYLRMEQYF

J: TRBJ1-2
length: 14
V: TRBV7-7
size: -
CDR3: CASSLRDRFYGYTF

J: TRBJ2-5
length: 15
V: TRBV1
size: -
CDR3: CTSSQGTSGRETQYF

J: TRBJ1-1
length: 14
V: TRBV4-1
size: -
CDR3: CASSQTMTDTEAFF

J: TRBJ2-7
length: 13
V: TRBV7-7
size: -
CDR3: CASSPTWGREQYF

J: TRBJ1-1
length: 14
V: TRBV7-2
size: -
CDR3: CASRSGGSGTEAFF

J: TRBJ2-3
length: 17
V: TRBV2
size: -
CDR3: CASSVFGGGGNTDTQYF

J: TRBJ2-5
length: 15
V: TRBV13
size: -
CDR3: CASSTHRGRSETQYF

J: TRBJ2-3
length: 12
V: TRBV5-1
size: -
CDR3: CASSLAADTQYF

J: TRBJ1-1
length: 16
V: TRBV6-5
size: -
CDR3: CASSYSTSAANTEAFF

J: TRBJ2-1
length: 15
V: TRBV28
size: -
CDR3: CASSLGPTAYNEQFF

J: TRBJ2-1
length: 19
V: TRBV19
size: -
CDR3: CASRQSGTSGAISYNEQFF

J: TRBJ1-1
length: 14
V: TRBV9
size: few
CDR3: CASSTTDRGSEAFF

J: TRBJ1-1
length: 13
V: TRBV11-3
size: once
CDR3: CASSSWGGDEAFF

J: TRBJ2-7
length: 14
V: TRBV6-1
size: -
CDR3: CASSEASIHYEQYF

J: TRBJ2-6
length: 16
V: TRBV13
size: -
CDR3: CASGRGPSSGANVLTF

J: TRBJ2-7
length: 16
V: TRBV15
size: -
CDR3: CATSRAGQALSYEQYF